What follows describes a single TCR beta chain. The authors' processing: Amplification of reference gene primers provided the estimated nucleated cell counts. The data were produced by immunoSEQ multiplex PCR, yet TCRdb's version contains in-frame clones alone and is incomplete. V, J and clone size are those of that table, while D and trimming were read from the DNA. The sample shows about 220,000 clones, 82% of them seen only once. This sample stems from a study of blood T cell repertoires in COVID-19. The CDR3 loop spans 13 amino acids. Looked up from germline, CDR1 is SGHKS and CDR2 is YYEKEE (reference sequence). Trimming left V 1 base short and J 1 base short, with 5 bases between.

The chain recombines TRBV5-5 with TRBJ1-1; D gene uncertain. The clonotype originates from a woman aged 70 to 79 with acute or convalescent COVID-19. The sample taken for sequencing was peripheral blood. For the CDR3, the DNA is TGTGCCAGCAGCTTGAACACGAACACTGAAGCTTTCTTT. Translating gives CASSLNTNTEAFF.